This T cell receptor (beta chain) comes out of a study of post-analysis software for immune sequencing data (dated by TCRdb to 2014 to 2015). Describing the broader study: Relapsing-remitting, secondary progressive and progressive-relapsing multiple sclerosis were recorded as disease courses, and subtype annotation was lacking for some patients. The multiple sclerosis patient repertoires were compared with ten to eleven previously published healthy control repertoires from donors aged 6 to 25 years. A subset of samples was prepared in parallel using single-end sample barcoding, then pooled and co-amplified after Illumina adapter ligation. Broader findings and caveats from the paper: The control group was slightly older than the multiple sclerosis patient group. A handful of TRBV segments, including TRBV5-6, TRBV5-1 and TRBV20-1, were significantly more frequent in patients than controls. Direct clustering with F measure revealed strong co-clustering of samples prepared in the same batch, which led to a batch-effect correction. Compared with controls, multiple sclerosis patients had significantly lower normalized Chao1 diversity, a finding suggesting substantial peripheral T-cell clonal expansion.

Regarding this clonotype: No antigen is known for it. Base qualities are not recorded, but no much larger clone differs from it by a single base.

To demonstrate the VDJtools post-analysis software, TCR beta repertoires were profiled from the peripheral blood of over ten young patients with multiple sclerosis. The patients with multiple sclerosis were children and adolescents between about 6 and 17 years of age. The CDR3 runs 12 residues from the cysteine to the phenylalanine. Only the CDR3 DNA stays, 36 bases, in frame from base 1. CDR1 is given as SNHLY and CDR2 as FYNNEI, both from the germline V gene. V is reduced by 7 bases and J by 3 bases, leaving a spacing of 10 bases between them. Libraries were built with PCR. Sequencing was carried out with an Illumina HiSeq 2500. To reduce PCR and sequencing biases, unique molecular identifiers were incorporated into the TCR beta cDNA libraries. Some 500,000 cDNA molecules were obtained for every 1 to 10 million input T cells, so each molecule roughly corresponded to one T cell. The same protocol used for the earlier healthy control dataset was applied to prepare and sequence the patient libraries. Samples belonging to the same batch were prepared together, multiplexed and sequenced on a shared HiSeq lane. Concerning the study's data processing: MIGEC was used to process the raw barcoded reads, and molecular identifier groups with only a single read were discarded before consensus assembly and CDR3 extraction. VDJtools was used for post-analysis of the clonotype tables, with diversity normalized by down-sampling every dataset to the smallest sample size. To correct batch-related cross-sample contamination, repertoire overlap clustering matched CDR3 amino acid sequences but not nucleotide sequences. TCRdb trimmed the raw reads at Q25, called clones with MiXCR and kept productive beta chains. Duplicate CDR3 protein sequences are folded into a single record with the most common DNA and genes. The V and J calls come from TCRdb's annotation, not from the publication. The sample data list about 540,000 distinct CDR3 sequences, and around 34% of these were observed just once. 4.5% to 7.5% of the sample is in the top ten clones.

This chain is built from TRBV2 and TRBJ2-7; the D gene is perhaps TRBD1, from 6 matching bases. The receptor comes from a girl aged 2-17 years with multiple sclerosis. Sequences were obtained from blood. The base sequence is TGTGCCAGCATTTCAGGGGTCTACGAGCAGTACTTC. It codes for CASISGVYEQYF.